This T cell receptor beta chain was profiled in a study of siplizumab effects on memory and regulatory T cells. About this clone itself: Its specificity is unknown.

Findings and limits, study-wide: In unstimulated cells, naive T cells appeared more diverse than memory T cells and seemed major alloresponse contributors.

The V gene lost 6 bases and the J gene lost 3 bases, with 16 bases spanning the gap. CDR1 is SNHLY and CDR2 is FYNNEI in the germline V gene. CDR3 length: 15 residues. Generated by immunoSEQ multiplex PCR, the TCRdb table keeps only in-frame clones and is missing some. The sample holds over 80,000 clones, approximately 90% seen once. This TCR derives from a human donor in good health. Sequences were obtained from Tregs sorted from blood. The chain links TRBV2 to TRBJ2-3; unclear D gene. The CDR3 spells CASRKDGTVTDTQYF. As DNA, the CDR3 is TGTGCCAGCAGGAAGGACGGAACAGTTACAGATACGCAGTATTTT.